Below, 21 T cell receptor beta chains from the same sample are listed, as sequenced in a study of T cell clones after liver transplantation. Measured with immunoSEQ multiplex PCR; TCRdb has only the in-frame clones, and not every one. The table shows around 75,000 clones, with roughly 80% occurring only once. Sequenced here: CD4+ T cells from blood, sampled around 50 months after liver transplant. These receptors originate from a human patient who received a liver transplant. Some T cells may be transferred from the graft donor.

The CDR3 DNA is TGTGCCAGCAGACACACCCTAGGAGTAGGCTACGAGCAGTACTTC. Translation: CASRHTLGVGYEQYF. This chain links TRBV6-6 with TRBJ2-7; no definite D call. CDR1 and CDR2 from the germline V gene are MNHNY and SVGAGI (reference sequence). V was shortened by 6 bases and J by 3 bases, with 18 bases between the two germline ends. The CDR3 is made up of 15 amino acids.

This rearrangement joins TRBV9 to TRBJ2-7, with 13 positions matching TRBD2. The germline V gene encodes CDR1 SGDLS and CDR2 YYNGEE. The CDR3 spans 16 residues. V dropped 3 bases and J dropped 6; count of bases not matched to a gene: 9. The CDR3 here is CASSATLAGGPIEQYF. The DNA of the CDR3 is TGTGCCAGCAGCGCGACACTAGCGGGAGGGCCGATCGAGCAGTACTTC.

This chain links TRBV4-3 with TRBJ2-3, with no clear D. The CDR3 is made up of 15 amino acids. Germline assignment: CDR1 LGHNA and CDR2 YSLEER. The V end was cut by 2 bases, the J end by 7 bases, with 16 bases between. The CDR3 loop reads CASSQLTGVPYTQYF. DNA for the CDR3: TGCGCCAGCAGCCAACTCACCGGCGTTCCGTATACGCAGTATTTT.

CDR3 sequence: CASGGNTGELFF. CDR3 nucleotides: TGTGCTAGTGGGGGGAATACCGGGGAGCTGTTTTTT. The rearrangement links TRBV12-5 to TRBJ2-2; D remains ambiguous. Germline CDR1 is LGHNT and CDR2 is FRNRAP. The CDR3 is 12 amino acids. V gave up 6 bases and J gave up 5 bases, with 7 bases separating them.

J is TRBJ2-1 and V is TRBV5-1, with 7 bases matching TRBD2. After removal of 0 bases from V and 5 bases from J, the junction contained 8 bases not matched to a gene. The length of the CDR3 is 16 residues. The germline gives CDR1 SGHRS, CDR2 YFSETQ. CDR3 bases: TGCGCCAGCAGCTTGGGGGCGGGAGTGGTAGACAATGAGCAGTTCTTC. Translated: CASSLGAGVVDNEQFF.

The gene calls are TRBV15 and TRBJ2-1; a possible D gene is TRBD2 (5 bases). Germline assignment: CDR1 LNHNV and CDR2 YYDKDF (reference sequence). Trimming left V 0 bases short and J 8 bases short, with 11 bases between. The CDR3 is 14 residues long. This CDR3 is CATSRDRGKHEQFF. Written as DNA, the CDR3 is TGTGCCACCAGCAGAGATCGGGGTAAGCATGAGCAGTTCTTC.

V is TRBV7-3 and J is TRBJ2-1, with D perhaps given as TRBD1 or TRBD2 (5 bases each). From germline, CDR1 is SGHTA and CDR2 FQGTGA. This CDR3 spans 14 amino acids. V was cut by 5 bases and J by 5 bases, with 13 bases left in between. CDR3 coding DNA: TGTGCCAGCAGCACCGGGACCACCGACAATGAGCAGTTCTTC. This gives the protein CASSTGTTDNEQFF.

This rearrangement joins TRBV9 to TRBJ2-3; TRBD2 agrees at 13 bases. V lost 0 bases and J lost 3; bases outside the gene matches: 7. This CDR3 contains 18 residues. Germline loops: CDR1 SGDLS, CDR2 YYNGEE. The chain's CDR3 is CASSVARTSGGSTDTQYF. As DNA, the CDR3 is TGTGCCAGCAGCGTAGCCCGGACTAGCGGGGGCAGTACAGATACGCAGTATTTT.

V usage is TRBV7-9 and J usage is TRBJ2-7, with 10 nucleotides matching TRBD2. Germline CDR1 is SEHNR and CDR2 is FQNEAQ (reference sequence). J was trimmed by 5 bases and V by 1 base; bases with no gene match: 8. CDR3 length: 16 amino acids. CDR3 sequence reads: CASSLGAGLAGDEQYF. The CDR3 coding sequence is TGTGCCAGCAGCTTAGGGGCGGGTCTAGCGGGAGACGAGCAGTACTTC.

This chain links TRBV12-5 with TRBJ2-7; 8 nucleotides align to TRBD1. CDR3 size: 14 residues. Per the germline V gene, CDR1 is LGHNT and CDR2 is FRNRAP. V was clipped by 3 bases and J by 6 bases; unmatched bases: 7. As DNA, the CDR3 is TGTGCTAGTGGTTTCGGACAGGGTGAGGGCGAGCAGTACTTC. Protein sequence: CASGFGQGEGEQYF.

The rearrangement uses TRBV5-1 and TRBJ1-5, with 7 positions matching TRBD1. CDR3 size: 14 residues. Germline CDR1 is SGHRS and CDR2 is YFSETQ. The junction had 2 bases not matched to a gene; V was cut back by 5 bases and J by 0 bases. CDR3 amino acids: CASSTGVSNQPQHF. CDR3 nucleotides: TGCGCCAGCAGTACAGGGGTTAGCAATCAGCCCCAGCATTTT. Combining the CDR3 with reference TRBV5-1 and TRBJ1-5 gives the whole variable domain KAGVTQTPRYLIKTRGQQVTLSCSPISGHRSVSWYQQTPGQGLQFLFEYFSETQRNKGNFPGRFSGRQFSNSRSEMNVSTLELGDSALYLCASSTGVSNQPQHFGDGTRLSIL.

This chain connects TRBV7-9 to TRBJ1-6; no definite D call. The CDR3 extends over 15 amino acids. CDR1 is SEHNR and CDR2 is FQNEAQ in the germline V gene (reference sequence). Trimming removed 5 bases from V and 7 bases from J, with 15 bases in between. The CDR3 nucleotides are TGTGCCAGCAGCCCAAAAGCCTTAGAGAATTCACCCCTCCACTTT. This translates into CASSPKALENSPLHF. The full variable domain, rest sourced from reference TRBV7-9 and TRBJ1-6, is DTGVSQNPRHKITKRGQNVTFRCDPISEHNRLYWYRQTLGQGPEFLTYFQNEAQLEKSRLLSDRFSAERPKGSFSTLEIQRTEQGDSAMYLCASSPKALENSPLHFGNGTRLTVT.

This clone has a handful of counts. The chain couples TRBV4-2 to TRBJ2-4; TRBD1 aligns across 12 bases. The germline V gene has CDR1 LGHNA and CDR2 YNFKEQ. Trimming removed 0 bases from V and 5 bases from J; junction bases left unmatched: 17. The CDR3 consists of 21 residues. In DNA form, the CDR3 reads TGTGCCAGCAGCCAAGATATCCGGGACAGGGGGCGCGTGTGGCCTCAAAACATTCAGTACTTC. Translated, it gives CASSQDIRDRGRVWPQNIQYF.

This rearrangement joins TRBV10-3 to TRBJ2-1, with D hard to call. Germline-derived CDR1 and CDR2 are ENHRY and SYGVKD. V was shortened by 6 bases and J by 4 bases, with 10 bases between the two germline ends. CDR3 length: 13 residues. CDR3: CAIREKGYNEQFF. As DNA, the CDR3 is TGTGCCATCAGGGAGAAGGGATACAATGAGCAGTTCTTC.

This clone has just a few counts. This rearrangement joins TRBV7-6 to TRBJ1-5; the D is unclear. Germline CDR1 reads SGHVS; CDR2 reads FNYEAQ. The CDR3 is 13 amino acids. The V gene lost 5 bases and the J gene lost 5 bases, with 10 bases spanning the gap. CDR3 protein: CASSPTLDQPQHF. CDR3 DNA sequence: TGTGCCAGCAGCCCAACATTGGATCAGCCCCAGCATTTT.

V usage is TRBV4-3 and J usage is TRBJ2-5; 8 bases map to TRBD2. V lost 0 bases to trimming and J lost 2 bases; unmatched junction nucleotides: 11. The CDR3 has 18 amino acids. Germline loops: CDR1 LGHNA, CDR2 YSLEER. Here the CDR3 DNA reads TGCGCCAGCAGCCAAGAGTGGGAGAGGACTAGCCTTCAAGAGACCCAGTACTTC. It encodes CASSQEWERTSLQETQYF.

The J gene is TRBJ2-5, the V gene TRBV5-1, with D tentatively TRBD2 (5 bases). The CDR3 is 15 residues long. Germline V gives CDR1 SGHRS, CDR2 YFSETQ. Trimming pared 4 bases from V and 2 bases from J, leaving 15 bases between. DNA for the CDR3: TGCGCCAGCAGCAACGGACCGGGAAATCAAGAGACCCAGTACTTC. Translation: CASSNGPGNQETQYF.

The chain employs TRBV7-3 and TRBJ2-2; D call uncertain. Germline CDR1 is SGHTA and CDR2 is FQGTGA. V was clipped by 7 bases and J by 10 bases, with 7 bases between them. This CDR3 is 10 amino acids long. CDR3 DNA sequence: TGTGCCAGCAAATATGAGGAGCTGTTTTTT. It codes for CASKYEELFF. The entire variable domain, with the rest obtained from reference TRBV7-3 and TRBJ2-2, is as follows: GAGVSQTPSNKVTEKGKYVELRCDPISGHTALYWYRQSLGQGPEFLIYFQGTGAADDSGLPNDRFFAVRPEGSVSTLKIQRTERGDSAVYLCASKYEELFFGEGSRLTVL.

V is TRBV7-9 and J is TRBJ1-2; the D is unclear. The V gene's germline CDR1 is SEHNR and CDR2 FQNEAQ (reference sequence). Trimming left V 5 bases short and J 2 bases short, with 9 bases between. The CDR3 is 13 amino acids. The CDR3 reads CASSDVRNYGYTF. Written as DNA, the CDR3 is TGTGCCAGCAGCGACGTCCGAAACTATGGCTACACCTTC.

J is TRBJ1-2 and V is TRBV19, with TRBD1 as a possible D gene (6 bases). Germline lookup yields CDR1 LNHDA and CDR2 SQIVND (reference sequence). The CDR3 is 16 amino acids. V lost 7 bases and J 4 bases, leaving 22 bases between the germline ends. DNA for the CDR3: TGTGCCAGTACCGACACAGGGTTCATCGGAGTCTATGGCTACACCTTC. Protein product: CASTDTGFIGVYGYTF.

CDR3 amino acids: CASSENQAYSGNTIYF. The CDR3 nucleotides read TGTGCCAGCAGCGAGAATCAGGCCTACTCTGGAAACACCATATATTTT. V is TRBV9 and J is TRBJ1-3; D is uncertain. The length of the CDR3 is 16 residues. Deletions cut 3 bases from V and 0 bases from J, with 13 bases between. Germline V gene sequence: CDR1 SGDLS, CDR2 YYNGEE.